Following are 3 T cell receptor beta chains from one sample sequenced in a study of CD8 T cells in ankylosing spondylitis. Study-wide findings and caveats: In ankylosing spondylitis blood, a motif of eight highly homologous TCR beta variants appeared characteristic.

These TCRs' antigens remain unknown. A single record per CDR3 protein comes from TCRdb applying MiXCR to the 5' RACE reads. Among 450,000 to 550,000 distinct CDR3 sequences listed, over 4% were seen once. Sequencing was carried out using blood, either unsorted or a sorted T cell fraction (not recorded which). The receptor source for this set is a male donor with ankylosing spondylitis.

In its sample, this clonotype was seen a few times. The chain joins TRBV7-2 to TRBJ2-7; 9 nucleotides agree with TRBD2. CDR3 length: 15 residues. The germline V gene has CDR1 SGHTA and CDR2 FQGNSA. J was trimmed by 2 bases and V by 6 bases; bases with no gene match: 8. CDR3 in DNA: TGTGCCAGCAGACTTAGCGGGAGAGGGCCCTACGAGCAGTACTTC. Protein: CASRLSGRGPYEQYF.

This clonotype was detected many times. This chain connects TRBV6-1 to TRBJ2-5; D might be TRBD1 or TRBD2, each matching 5 bases. The CDR3 is 16 amino acids. Germline CDR1 is MNHNS and CDR2 is SASEGT. V was pared by 7 bases and J by 1 base, with 19 bases between. CDR3 amino acids: CASKGRIWRLQETQYF. The DNA of the CDR3 is TGTGCCAGCAAGGGACGGATTTGGCGGCTCCAAGAGACCCAGTACTTC.

This clonotype was recorded at least ten times. The chain carries TRBV27 and TRBJ2-1; D possibly corresponds to TRBD2 (5 bases). The CDR3 sequence is 15 residues long. Germline-derived CDR1 and CDR2 are MNHEY and SMNVEV (reference sequence). Between the trimmed V and J ends, which lost 4 bases and 8 bases, there was a span of 18 bases. The CDR3 here is CASSSVPTRAYEQFF. The DNA for the CDR3 is TGTGCCAGCAGTTCCGTTCCCACTAGGGCGTATGAGCAGTTCTTC.